The entry that follows covers one T cell receptor (beta chain) sequence. The V end lost 7 bases, the J end lost 0 bases, and 12 bases lay between the germline ends. This CDR3 is 14 amino acids long. Germline values: CDR1 LNHDA, CDR2 SQIVND (reference sequence). Authors' data handling: Amplifying reference gene primers gave estimates of nucleated cell counts. Method: immunoSEQ multiplex PCR; TCRdb's copy keeps in-frame clones and lacks some. The DNA was the basis for D and trimming; V, J and clone size are from that table. The sample lists roughly 200,000 clones; around 89% were seen once. These data come from a study of blood T cell repertoires in COVID-19. Study-level information: The United States, Italy and Spain were the sources of the acute and convalescent COVID-19 samples. The analysed material was cDNA or gDNA that came from T cells, B-cell-depleted T cells, or PBMCs.

This sequence originates from a man between 45 and 60 years old with acute or convalescent COVID-19. V is TRBV19 and J is TRBJ1-1; unclear D gene. The sample consisted of peripheral blood. CDR3 DNA: TGTGCCAGTACCCCTGGTGTAGTGAACACTGAAGCTTTCTTT. Translation: CASTPGVVNTEAFF.